The 22 T cell receptor beta chains below all came from one sample that was sequenced in a study of shared clonotypes between healthy human individuals. Clones were sequenced by immunoSEQ multiplex PCR, and TCRdb holds only the in-frame ones, with some missing. This sample carries 950,000 to 1,100,000 clones, approximately 78% of them seen once, and the ten largest clones take under 0.8%. Sequenced sample: memory CD4+ T cells from PBMCs. Subset denoted: CD45RA-negative fraction. The receptors stem from a man aged 18 to 30 in good health. Some clones in this sample may be carry-over from other donors' samples.

J is TRBJ2-3 and V is TRBV4-3; a weak D match, TRBD2 (5 bases). This CDR3 region has 15 residues. Germline V gene lookup returns CDR1 LGHNA and CDR2 YSLEER. Trimming took 0 bases from V and 7 from J, leaving 14 bases between them. As DNA, the CDR3 is TGCGCCAGCAGCCAAGATCGGTACCCCGGGAATACGCAGTATTTT. This sequence encodes CASSQDRYPGNTQYF.

This clone has a handful of counts. The V call is TRBV28, the J call TRBJ2-7; 13 bases are shared with TRBD2. Per germline, CDR1 MDHEN and CDR2 SYDVKM. The CDR3 is made up of 18 amino acids. With 2 bases clipped from V and 2 bases from J, the junction kept 9 bases outside the gene matches. The DNA of the CDR3 is TGTGCCAGCAGTTTACCGGGACTAGCGGGATACTCTACCTACGAGCAGTACTTC. Its protein is CASSLPGLAGYSTYEQYF.

The gene calls are TRBV27 and TRBJ2-3; no clear D. V lost 5 bases to trimming and J lost 4 bases, with 10 bases between them. Germline V gene sequence: CDR1 MNHEY, CDR2 SMNVEV (reference sequence). The CDR3 is made up of 13 amino acids. The CDR3 sequence: CASSTRRADTQYF. The CDR3 DNA reads TGTGCCAGCAGTACTCGGCGTGCAGATACGCAGTATTTT.

The rearrangement uses TRBV6-5 and TRBJ2-7; D is ambiguous. The germline V gene has CDR1 MNHEY and CDR2 SVGAGI. Trimming cost V 6 bases and J 8 bases, with 11 bases left between them. The CDR3 has 11 residues. CDR3 coding DNA: TGTGCCAGCAGCTCGAAAGCCCAGCAGTACTTC. Translation: CASSSKAQQYF.

V gene TRBV28 combines with J gene TRBJ2-5, with D unresolved. The CDR3 consists of 13 residues. V was trimmed by 6 bases and J by 5 bases, leaving 13 bases between them. CDR1 is MDHEN, CDR2 SYDVKM, per germline. CDR3 DNA: TGTGCCAGCAGAATCACACAACGGGAGACCCAGTACTTC. This encodes CASRITQRETQYF.

The chain couples TRBV16 to TRBJ1-2; D is perhaps TRBD1 (5 bases). The CDR3 has 15 amino acids. Germline CDR1 reads KGHSY; CDR2 reads FQNENV. V gave up 2 bases and J gave up 5 bases, with 15 bases separating them. The CDR3 is CASSQLGGLAYGYTF. The CDR3 DNA reads TGTGCCAGCAGCCAACTTGGGGGGTTGGCATATGGCTACACCTTC.

The chain employs TRBV11-1 and TRBJ2-7; D is unclear. The germline V gene encodes CDR1 SGHAT and CDR2 FQDESV (reference sequence). This CDR3 comprises 14 residues. Trimming cost V 4 bases and J 1 base, with 11 bases left between them. CDR3 nucleotide sequence: TGTGCCAGCAGCTCGCCGTATAGGTCCTACGAGCAGTACTTC. Translating gives CASSSPYRSYEQYF. Variable domain in full (rest from reference TRBV11-1 and TRBJ2-7): EAEVAQSPRYKITEKSQAVAFWCDPISGHATLYWYRQILGQGPELLVQFQDESVVDDSQLPKDRFSAERLKGVDSTLKIQPAELGDSAMYLCASSSPYRSYEQYFGPGTRLTVT.

V gene TRBV5-6 combines with J gene TRBJ2-2, with no clear D. Germline V CDR1 and CDR2: SGHDT, YYEEEE. The V and J ends lost 4 bases and 7 bases respectively, with 14 bases between them. The CDR3 is made up of 14 amino acids. For the CDR3, the DNA is TGTGCCAGCAGCCCAGGTCCCCAGGTCGGGGAGCTGTTTTTT. Translation gives CASSPGPQVGELFF.

The chain employs TRBV6-1 and TRBJ1-4; D unclear. Germline CDR1 MNHNS, CDR2 SASEGT. The V gene lost 5 bases and the J gene lost 4 bases, with 14 bases spanning the gap. The CDR3 length is 15 residues. The CDR3 DNA follows: TGTGCCAGCAGTCCGAGGAGAACCTTTAATGAAAAACTGTTTTTT. This encodes CASSPRRTFNEKLFF.

The rearrangement joins TRBV5-1 to TRBJ2-1; D might be TRBD2 (6 bases). Trimming removed 2 bases from V and 8 bases from J, with 17 bases in between. Looked up from germline, CDR1 is SGHRS and CDR2 is YFSETQ. The CDR3 runs to 15 residues. The CDR3 DNA reads as TGCGCCAGCAGCTTTTTCGGCTCGGGGGAGGATGAGCAGTTCTTC. This sequence encodes CASSFFGSGEDEQFF.

The chain links TRBV5-1 to TRBJ2-7, with D perhaps TRBD1 (5 bases). Germline CDR1 is SGHRS and CDR2 is YFSETQ. The germline V and J ends were trimmed by 5 bases and 3 bases, with 15 bases remaining between them. The CDR3 loop spans 14 amino acids. The CDR3 DNA sequence: TGCGCCAGCAGAGGGGCAGGGTCTATCTACGAGCAGTACTTC. Amino acid sequence: CASRGAGSIYEQYF.

This chain links TRBV7-3 with TRBJ1-4; 10 nucleotides match TRBD1. This CDR3 comprises 18 residues. Germline lookup yields CDR1 SGHTA and CDR2 FQGTGA. V trimming: 5 bases; J trimming: 8 bases; junction bases outside the gene matches: 17. The CDR3 DNA sequence: TGTGCCAGCAGCCCCCGGGGACAGGGGCTCCTCAGAGGGGAAAAACTGTTTTTT. As protein: CASSPRGQGLLRGEKLFF.

The chain joins TRBV6-1 to TRBJ1-1, with D perhaps TRBD1 (5 bases). The CDR3 contains 13 residues. CDR1 is MNHNS and CDR2 is SASEGT in the germline V gene. Trimming stripped 7 bases from V and 0 bases from J, with 9 bases between. The CDR3 reads CASTGGMNTEAFF. CDR3 DNA: TGTGCCAGCACGGGGGGAATGAACACTGAAGCTTTCTTT.

V usage is TRBV27 and J usage is TRBJ1-1; no firm D call. The V and J ends lost 5 bases and 0 bases respectively, with 10 bases between them. The CDR3 is 14 amino acids. CDR1 is MNHEY, CDR2 SMNVEV, per germline (reference sequence). CDR3 residues: CASSKEWLNTEAFF. The CDR3 nucleotides read TGTGCCAGCAGTAAGGAGTGGCTGAACACTGAAGCTTTCTTT.

The chain joins TRBV5-1 to TRBJ1-3; D possibly corresponds to TRBD1 (6 bases). Trimming cost V 4 bases and J 0 bases, with 17 bases left between them. Germline CDR1 SGHRS, CDR2 YFSETQ. The CDR3 is 17 residues long. CDR3: CASSPTWTASSGNTIYF. CDR3 DNA: TGCGCCAGCAGCCCCACCTGGACAGCTAGCTCTGGAAACACCATATATTTT.

Turning to this clone: This specimen includes other DNA sequences encoding the same CDR3. The chain combines TRBV18 with TRBJ2-7; 7 bases are a match to TRBD1. This CDR3 comprises 14 residues. Germline CDR1 is KGHSH and CDR2 is LQKENI. J gave up 1 base and V 2 bases, and 2 bases lay outside the gene matches. The DNA of the CDR3 is TGTGCCAGCTCACCAGACAGGGATTCCTACGAGCAGTACTTC. It is translated as CASSPDRDSYEQYF.

This chain connects TRBV6-5 to TRBJ2-2; 12 bases match TRBD2. The germline CDR1 and CDR2 sequences are MNHEY and SVGAGI. The CDR3 is made up of 15 amino acids. J lost 5 bases, V lost 5 bases, and 3 bases had no gene match. CDR3 bases: TGTGCCAGCAGTAAGACTAGCGGGAGTACCGGGGAGCTGTTTTTT. Residues: CASSKTSGSTGELFF.

V gene TRBV19 combines with J gene TRBJ2-7; 10 bases match TRBD1. Germline CDR1 reads LNHDA; CDR2 reads SQIVND (reference sequence). The CDR3 runs to 14 residues. The ends lost 6 bases at V and 4 bases at J; junction bases unmatched: 6. This CDR3 is CASSPDRGSYEQYF. The CDR3 region has the DNA TGTGCCAGTAGCCCGGACAGGGGGTCTTACGAGCAGTACTTC.

Concerning this clone itself: Other DNA sequences in this specimen translate into the identical CDR3. The V call is TRBV15, the J call TRBJ2-5; D remains ambiguous. This CDR3 has 13 residues. Germline V lookup: CDR1 LNHNV, CDR2 YYDKDF (reference sequence). The ends were cut back, 1 base at V and 5 bases at J, with 8 bases in the middle. The CDR3 reads CATSRGGGETQYF. CDR3 nucleotide sequence: TGTGCCACCAGCAGAGGGGGTGGGGAGACCCAGTACTTC.

The chain couples TRBV7-6 to TRBJ2-6; D not certain. Germline V CDR1 and CDR2: SGHVS, FNYEAQ. Trimming shortened V by 5 bases and J by 0 bases, and 5 bases separated the two germline ends. The CDR3 is 14 residues long. CDR3 in DNA: TGTGCCAGCAGCCAAAGCTCTGGGGCCAACGTCCTGACTTTC. Protein: CASSQSSGANVLTF.

This sequence joins TRBV18 and TRBJ1-1, with TRBD1 matching 9 bases. This CDR3 has 16 residues. The germline CDR1 and CDR2 sequences are KGHSH and LQKENI. V was clipped by 3 bases and J by 4 bases; unmatched bases: 9. The CDR3 spells CASSPLTGGEGTEAFF. The CDR3, as DNA: TGTGCCAGCTCACCTTTAACAGGGGGCGAGGGCACTGAAGCTTTCTTT.

Only a few counts were recorded for this clone. V is TRBV2 and J is TRBJ1-3; D is unclear. The ends were cut back, 6 bases at V and 5 bases at J, with 11 bases in the middle. The CDR3 has 13 residues. The germline V gene encodes CDR1 SNHLY and CDR2 FYNNEI. CDR3 sequence: CASSIELRNTIYF. The CDR3 DNA reads as TGTGCCAGCAGCATCGAATTGAGAAACACCATATATTTT.